The present T cell receptor beta chain was sequenced within a study of a mutant IDH1 vaccine in newly diagnosed glioma. About the study: Sex distribution of treated patients was approximately 60% male and around 40% female; mean age was about 41 years. Most had both radiotherapy and temozolomide beforehand; others had only one.

Described time point: week 5, during vaccination. Mutant IDH1 20-mer peptide, at 300 ug, made up each vaccine dose, with topical imiquimod. In germline, CDR1 is SEHNR, CDR2 FQNEAQ (reference sequence). CDR3 length: 15 residues. The junction had 5 bases not matched to a gene; V was cut back by 4 bases and J by 2 bases. Regarding this clone: Its antigen is unknown.

Libraries were prepared by immunoSEQ multiplex PCR; TCRdb keeps only in-frame clonotypes and omits some of them. The sample shows 30,000 to 40,000 clones, about 80% of them seen only once. Study-level results: There were vaccine-induced immune responses in approximately 95% of the patients. Apparently, pseudoprogression bore no relation to changes among the top peripheral T cell clonotypes.

The material sequenced was PBMCs, taken from a glioma patient whose treatment included an IDH1 peptide vaccine. The clonotype was recovered from a young man with glioma. The V and J genes are TRBV7-9 and TRBJ1-5; 7 bases line up with TRBD1. The CDR3 sequence is CASSSTGRGNQPQHF. CDR3 coding DNA: TGTGCCAGCAGCTCGACAGGGAGGGGCAATCAGCCCCAGCATTTT.